Listed below are T cell receptor beta chains from one sample, sequenced in a study of cytomegalovirus exposure and HLA in healthy donors. TCRdb's table, derived via immunoSEQ multiplex PCR, lists solely in-frame clones and lacks some. Recorded here are about 77,000 clones; the top ten clones represent approximately 14%. Sequenced material: PBMCs. The receptors stem from a man aged 50-60 years in good health and CMV-seropositive. Both conserved end residues are part of each CDR3. D genes are given only for firm matches.

CDR3 length	V gene	J gene	D gene	CDR3 protein	CDR3 DNA
14	TRBV25-1	TRBJ2-7	-	CASSEDTTAYEQYF	TGTGCCAGCAGTGAAGACACCACAGCCTACGAGCAGTACTTC
14	TRBV19	TRBJ1-2	-	CASSINGDLSGYTF	TGTGCCAGTAGTATAAACGGAGATTTAAGTGGCTACACCTTC
13	TRBV10-3	TRBJ1-1	-	CAINQGPNTEAFF	TGTGCCATCAATCAGGGCCCTAACACTGAAGCTTTCTTT
14	TRBV10-1	TRBJ1-6	-	CASSESRGKSPLHF	TGCGCCAGCAGTGAGTCGAGGGGGAAATCACCCCTCCACTTT
15	TRBV7-2	TRBJ2-1	TRBD1	CASSLAGQTSNEQFF	TGTGCCAGCAGCTTAGCGGGACAGACCTCCAATGAGCAGTTCTTC
15	TRBV27	TRBJ2-7	-	CASSDLQVNSYEQYF	TGTGCCAGCAGCGACCTTCAGGTTAACTCCTACGAGCAGTACTTC
13	TRBV7-6	TRBJ2-5	-	CASRTTGGETQYF	TGTGCCAGCAGAACTACCGGAGGAGAGACCCAGTACTTC
20	TRBV2	TRBJ1-2	-	CASSEEEGGVGQEGDYGYTF	TGTGCCAGCAGTGAAGAAGAGGGAGGTGTAGGCCAAGAGGGTGACTATGGCTACACCTTC
14	TRBV7-9	TRBJ2-5	-	CASTGGGFQETQYF	TGTGCCAGCACGGGGGGCGGTTTTCAGGAGACCCAGTACTTC
14	TRBV10-1	TRBJ2-3	TRBD1	CASRRTGPTDTQYF	TGCGCCAGCAGGAGGACAGGGCCCACAGATACGCAGTATTTT
14	TRBV4-1	TRBJ1-1	TRBD1	CASSPEGQGAEAFF	TGCGCCAGCAGCCCTGAAGGGCAGGGGGCTGAAGCTTTCTTT
15	TRBV5-1	TRBJ2-3	TRBD2	CASSLAGGPTDTQYF	TGCGCCAGCAGCTTGGCGGGGGGTCCGACAGATACGCAGTATTTT
17	TRBV6-1	TRBJ1-1	-	CASSEVLGGPGNTEAFF	TGTGCCAGCAGTGAAGTGTTGGGGGGGCCGGGGAACACTGAAGCTTTCTTT
15	TRBV5-1	TRBJ2-7	TRBD1	CASSTRTGGNHEQYF	TGCGCCAGCAGCACAAGGACAGGGGGCAATCACGAGCAGTACTTC
10	TRBV10-1	TRBJ1-2	-	CASSVRGYTF	TGCGCCAGCAGTGTCCGGGGCTACACCTTC
13	TRBV6-5	TRBJ1-1	-	CASSPSQNTEAFF	TGTGCCAGCAGCCCCAGTCAGAACACTGAAGCTTTCTTT
16	TRBV7-9	TRBJ2-3	-	CASTEEGGYSTDTQYF	TGTGCCAGCACCGAAGAGGGGGGGTATAGTACAGATACGCAGTATTTT
11	TRBV20-1	TRBJ2-5	-	CSTDNGETQYF	TGCAGCACAGATAATGGAGAGACCCAGTACTTC
14	TRBV7-9	TRBJ1-2	-	CASSPELGERGYTF	TGTGCCAGCAGCCCGGAACTTGGGGAGAGGGGCTACACCTTC
16	TRBV18	TRBJ2-2	-	CASSPLRASNTGELFF	TGTGCCAGCTCACCACTCAGGGCATCGAACACCGGGGAGCTGTTTTTT
18	TRBV10-3	TRBJ2-7	TRBD2	CAISESRGLAGVGREQYF	TGTGCCATCAGTGAGTCGAGGGGACTAGCGGGAGTCGGAAGGGAGCAGTACTTC
13	TRBV2	TRBJ2-7	TRBD1	CASSLQGPPPQYF	TGTGCCAGCAGTCTACAGGGGCCTCCCCCCCAGTACTTC
17	TRBV18	TRBJ1-3	TRBD1	CASSPTQGESSGNTIYF	TGTGCCAGCTCACCTACCCAGGGGGAGAGCTCTGGAAACACCATATATTTT
13	TRBV5-5	TRBJ1-1	-	CASDNHMNTEAFF	TGTGCCAGCGACAACCATATGAACACTGAAGCTTTCTTT
17	TRBV28	TRBJ2-2	-	CASKSSFVFEGTGELFF	TGTGCCAGCAAATCCTCCTTCGTGTTCGAGGGCACCGGGGAGCTGTTTTTT
15	TRBV7-8	TRBJ2-6	TRBD1	CASSPRDRPISVLTF	TGTGCCAGCAGCCCTAGGGACAGGCCGATAAGTGTCCTGACTTTC
16	TRBV4-2	TRBJ2-5	-	CASSQDRGSGQETQYF	TGTGCCAGCAGCCAAGATCGGGGTAGCGGTCAAGAGACCCAGTACTTC